Each of the 21 T cell receptor beta chains below was sequenced from the same sample in a study of persistence of HIV-infected CD4 T cells. Sequencing used immunoSEQ version 4 in survey mode. Profiled with immunoSEQ multiplex PCR; TCRdb holds only in-frame clones, not every one. The table shows almost 20,000 clones, with approximately 65% occurring only once. Their target antigens are unknown. Cells were stimulated with overlapping HIV-1 Gag 15-mer peptides. CD4+ T cells upregulating both CD40 ligand and CD69 were sorted as responding cells. Sequenced here: CD4+ T cells sorted from PBMCs after approximately 20-hour stimulation, sampled from a patient who received antiretroviral therapy. The origin of the receptors is an adult woman with HIV who was CMV-seropositive.

This clone came up once. J is TRBJ2-3 and V is TRBV4-2, with TRBD2 matching over 13 bases. J gave up 5 bases and V 4 bases, and 9 bases lay outside the gene matches. CDR1 and CDR2 (germline): LGHNA, YNFKEQ. CDR3 size: 17 residues. CDR3 nucleotide sequence: TGTGCCAGCAGCCGAAGGACTAGCGGGGGTGGTGGAGATACGCAGTATTTT. The encoded protein is CASSRRTSGGGGDTQYF.

This clone was seen a few times. The gene calls are TRBV27 and TRBJ1-5; D gene ambiguous. Germline V gene lookup returns CDR1 MNHEY and CDR2 SMNVEV (reference sequence). The CDR3 contains 14 residues. Between the trimmed V and J ends, which lost 5 bases and 2 bases, there was a span of 10 bases. The CDR3 nucleotides are TGTGCCAGCAGTAGGAGGGAGGGCAATCAGCCCCAGCATTTT. Its protein is CASSRREGNQPQHF.

V is TRBV3-1 (or the pseudogene TRBV3-2) and J is TRBJ1-2; D not resolved. The CDR3 loop spans 13 amino acids. In germline, CDR1 is LGHDT, CDR2 YNNKEL (reference sequence). V was pared by 4 bases and J by 0 bases, with 6 bases between. CDR3 residues: CASSPGANYGYTF. In DNA form, the CDR3 reads TGTGCCAGCAGCCCGGGAGCTAACTATGGCTACACCTTC.

By sample fraction, this clone is medium-sized. The chain recombines TRBV2 with TRBJ2-7; 12 nucleotides align to TRBD1. The CDR3 runs to 14 residues. J was trimmed by 3 bases and V by 6 bases; bases with no gene match: 3. CDR1 is SNHLY and CDR2 is FYNNEI in the germline V gene. The CDR3 region is CASSRDRGHYEQYV. The CDR3 DNA reads as TGTGCCAGCAGCCGGGACAGGGGGCACTACGAGCAGTACGTC.

The CDR3 loop reads CASSPPNYSGYTF. The CDR3 DNA reads TGTGCCAGCAGTCCGCCAAACTATAGTGGCTACACCTTC. The rearrangement joins TRBV27 to TRBJ1-2; D gene unclear. The CDR3 is 13 amino acids. With 5 bases removed from V and 7 bases from J, the gap between germline ends came to 14 bases. Germline CDR1 and CDR2: MNHEY and SMNVEV (reference sequence).

The rearrangement joins TRBV2 to TRBJ2-1, with 7 bases fitting TRBD2. The V gene end was trimmed by 5 bases and the J gene end by 12 bases; junction bases not matched to a gene: 7. Germline values: CDR1 SNHLY, CDR2 FYNNEI. CDR3 length: 12 amino acids. This chain's CDR3 is CASSLGLEAQFF. As DNA, the CDR3 is TGTGCCAGCAGTTTAGGACTAGAAGCGCAGTTCTTC. The full variable domain, in which reference TRBV2 and TRBJ2-1 provide the parts outside the CDR3, is EPEVTQTPSHQVTQMGQEVILRCVPISNHLYFYWYRQILGQKVEFLVSFYNNEISEKSEIFDDQFSVERPDGSNFTLKIRSTKLEDSAMYFCASSLGLEAQFFGPGTRLTVL.

This clone came up a few times. The rearrangement joins TRBV20-1 to TRBJ2-7; D may be TRBD1 (6 bases). CDR1 DFQATT and CDR2 SNEGSKA come from the germline V gene (reference sequence). V was trimmed by 3 bases and J by 8 bases, leaving 20 bases between them. This CDR3 has 14 residues. The CDR3 DNA reads TGCAGTGCTAGTTCGGGGCCCCCCAGGGACAAGCAGTACTTC. Translated, it gives CSASSGPPRDKQYF.

The genes are TRBV6-5 and TRBJ2-1; 8 bases line up with TRBD1. V was clipped by 6 bases and J by 2 bases; unmatched bases: 3. This CDR3 contains 14 residues. From germline, CDR1 is MNHEY and CDR2 SVGAGI. CDR3 amino acids: CASRRTGTYNEQFF. As DNA, the CDR3 is TGTGCCAGCAGGCGGACAGGGACCTACAATGAGCAGTTCTTC.

The chain joins TRBV5-1 to TRBJ1-2, with D unresolved. Germline CDR1 SGHRS, CDR2 YFSETQ. This CDR3 region has 13 residues. The V gene lost 8 bases and the J gene lost 7 bases, with 18 bases spanning the gap. CDR3 residues: CASCVTPELGYTF. The CDR3 coding sequence is TGCGCCAGTTGTGTAACTCCGGAGCTTGGCTACACCTTC. Full variable domain (outside the CDR3, taken from reference TRBV5-1 and TRBJ1-2): KAGVTQTPRYLIKTRGQQVTLSCSPISGHRSVSWYQQTPGQGLQFLFEYFSETQRNKGNFPGRFSGRQFSNSRSEMNVSTLELGDSALYLCASCVTPELGYTFGSGTRLTVV.

Comments on this clone: One end of the junction does not line up with germline, which may come from a read error. The chain couples TRBV7-7 to TRBJ2-1, with 8 positions matching TRBD2. Germline values: CDR1 SSHAT, CDR2 FNYEAQ (reference sequence). This CDR3 has 15 amino acids. The CDR3 loop is CASSRSGGSYNEQFF. DNA for the CDR3: TGTGCTAGCAGCCGGAGCGGGGGCTCCTACAATGAGCAGTTCTTC.

The rearrangement links TRBV29-1 to TRBJ2-1; D might be TRBD1 (7 bases). The CDR3 has 13 amino acids. Between the trimmed V and J ends, which lost 5 bases and 7 bases, there was a span of 15 bases. CDR1 SQVTM and CDR2 ANQGSEA come from the germline V gene. The CDR3 DNA follows: TGCAGCGTTAACCAGGGGGGCGTAAATGAGCAGTTCTTC. Amino acids: CSVNQGGVNEQFF.

This chain joins TRBV19 and TRBJ2-1; no clear D. This CDR3 region has 15 residues. Trimming shortened V by 1 base and J by 4 bases, and 11 bases separated the two germline ends. Germline loops: CDR1 LNHDA, CDR2 SQIVND (reference sequence). CDR3 amino acids: CASSIVAGSYNEQFF. CDR3 DNA sequence: TGTGCCAGTAGTATAGTGGCAGGCTCTTACAATGAGCAGTTCTTC. The variable domain in full, with the rest retrieved from reference TRBV19 and TRBJ2-1, is DGGITQSPKYLFRKEGQNVTLSCEQNLNHDAMYWYRQDPGQGLRLIYYSQIVNDFQKGDIAEGYSVSREKKESFPLTVTSAQKNPTAFYLCASSIVAGSYNEQFFGPGTRLTVL.

The rearrangement uses TRBV6-5 and TRBJ2-1; TRBD1 is a possible D gene (6 bases). This CDR3 has 14 residues. Trimming left V 5 bases short and J 0 bases short, with 8 bases between. The germline gives CDR1 MNHEY, CDR2 SVGAGI. CDR3 residues: CASSRGSSYNEQFF. DNA for the CDR3: TGTGCCAGCAGTAGGGGGAGCTCCTACAATGAGCAGTTCTTC.

This sequence joins TRBV7-9 and TRBJ1-2, with D unclear. Germline assignment: CDR1 SEHNR and CDR2 FQNEAQ (reference sequence). The V end was cut by 1 base, the J end by 5 bases, with 8 bases between. There are 13 residues in the CDR3. CDR3 bases: TGTGCCAGCAGCTTAGAGTCAAATTATGGCTACACCTTC. Protein sequence: CASSLESNYGYTF.

Only a few counts were recorded for this clone. The chain couples TRBV9 to TRBJ1-1; D may be TRBD1 (5 bases). The length of the CDR3 is 13 residues. The V gene's germline CDR1 is SGDLS and CDR2 YYNGEE. The germline V and J ends were trimmed by 3 bases and 6 bases, with 12 bases remaining between them. CDR3 in amino acids: CASSGLGGAEAFF. CDR3 nucleotides: TGTGCCAGCAGCGGCCTTGGGGGTGCTGAAGCTTTCTTT.

This sequence joins TRBV19 and TRBJ1-6; D call uncertain. CDR3 length equals 16 residues. Between the trimmed V and J ends, which lost 5 bases and 7 bases, there was a span of 18 bases. CDR1 and CDR2 (germline): LNHDA, SQIVND (reference sequence). CDR3 DNA sequence: TGTGCCAGTAGTGGAGACCGCGGCGGGTTAAATTCACCCCTCCACTTT. Protein: CASSGDRGGLNSPLHF.

This chain uses TRBV6-5 with TRBJ1-1; unclear D gene. CDR3 length equals 14 residues. Trimming shortened V by 6 bases and J by 0 bases, and 11 bases separated the two germline ends. The germline gives CDR1 MNHEY, CDR2 SVGAGI. The CDR3 DNA sequence: TGTGCCAGCAGGGAGGGATCCATGAACACTGAAGCTTTCTTT. Encoded protein: CASREGSMNTEAFF.

J is TRBJ2-3 and V is TRBV10-1; 10 bases are shared with TRBD2. Per germline, CDR1 WNHNN and CDR2 SYGVQD (reference sequence). There are 17 residues in the CDR3. V lost 5 bases and J lost 5; bases outside the gene matches: 13. The CDR3: CASSSALAGGGRDTQYF. The CDR3 nucleotides read TGCGCCAGCAGTTCGGCCTTAGCGGGGGGAGGACGAGATACGCAGTATTTT.

The chain employs TRBV19 and TRBJ1-2; TRBD1 matches at 9 bases. Looked up from germline, CDR1 is LNHDA and CDR2 is SQIVND (reference sequence). V gave up 7 bases and J gave up 4 bases; unmatched junction bases: 4. The CDR3 sequence is 13 residues long. CDR3 in amino acids: CASMGDRVYGYTF. DNA of the CDR3: TGTGCCAGTATGGGGGACAGGGTCTATGGCTACACCTTC.

The rearrangement uses TRBV27 and TRBJ1-1; the D gene is possibly TRBD1 (5 bases). From germline, CDR1 is MNHEY and CDR2 SMNVEV (reference sequence). The CDR3 totals 14 residues. V was clipped by 4 bases and J by 5 bases, with 14 bases between them. CDR3 sequence: CASSSIIRVTEAFF. The CDR3 DNA reads as TGTGCCAGCAGTTCGATCATCAGGGTAACTGAAGCTTTCTTT.

This clone was counted between two and nine times. This sequence joins TRBV7-3 and TRBJ2-2; either TRBD1 or TRBD2 may supply D (5 bases each). The V end lost 4 bases, the J end lost 1 base, and 16 bases lay between the germline ends. The CDR3 length is 17 residues. The germline gives CDR1 SGHTA, CDR2 FQGTGA. Here the CDR3 DNA reads TGTGCCAGCAGCTCTCACTCCGGGACCCTGAACACCGGGGAGCTGTTTTTT. Encoded protein: CASSSHSGTLNTGELFF.